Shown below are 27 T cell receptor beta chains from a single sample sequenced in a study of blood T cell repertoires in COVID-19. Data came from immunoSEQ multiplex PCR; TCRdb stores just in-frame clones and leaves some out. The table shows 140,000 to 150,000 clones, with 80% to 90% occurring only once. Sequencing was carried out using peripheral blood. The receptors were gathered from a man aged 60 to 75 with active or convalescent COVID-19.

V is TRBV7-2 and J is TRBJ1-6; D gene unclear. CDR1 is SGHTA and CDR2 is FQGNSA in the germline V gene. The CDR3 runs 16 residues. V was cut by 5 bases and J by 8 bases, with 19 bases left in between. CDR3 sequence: CASSLNRKSGHSPLHF. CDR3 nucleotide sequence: TGTGCCAGCAGCCTAAACCGCAAGTCTGGTCATTCACCCCTCCACTTT.

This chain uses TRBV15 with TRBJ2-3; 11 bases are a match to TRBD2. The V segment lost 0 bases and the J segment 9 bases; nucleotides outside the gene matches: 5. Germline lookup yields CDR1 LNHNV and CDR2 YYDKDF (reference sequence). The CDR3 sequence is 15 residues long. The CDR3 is CATSRDVTSGRTQYF. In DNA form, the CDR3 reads TGTGCCACCAGCAGAGATGTAACTAGCGGGAGAACGCAGTATTTT.

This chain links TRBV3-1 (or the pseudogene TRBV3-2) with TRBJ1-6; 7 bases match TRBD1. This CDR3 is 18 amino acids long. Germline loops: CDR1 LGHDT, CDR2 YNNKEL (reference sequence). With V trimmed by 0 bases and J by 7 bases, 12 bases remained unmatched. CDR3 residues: CASSQDKFRTGKNSPLHF. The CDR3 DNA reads TGTGCCAGCAGCCAAGATAAGTTCCGGACAGGAAAAAATTCACCCCTCCACTTT.

CDR3 nucleotide sequence: TGTGCCAGCAGGCCACCGGGATCCACTGAAGCTTTCTTT. It codes for CASRPPGSTEAFF. The V gene is TRBV5-4, the J gene TRBJ1-1; D ambiguous. Germline CDR1 is SGHNT and CDR2 is YYREEE (reference sequence). The V and J ends lost 5 bases and 4 bases respectively, with 12 bases between them. This CDR3 has 13 amino acids. The variable domain in full, with the rest retrieved from reference TRBV5-4 and TRBJ1-1, is ETGVTQSPTHLIKTRGQQVTLRCSSQSGHNTVSWYQQALGQGPQFIFQYYREEENGRGNFPPRFSGLQFPNYSSELNVNALELDDSALYLCASRPPGSTEAFFGQGTRLTVV.

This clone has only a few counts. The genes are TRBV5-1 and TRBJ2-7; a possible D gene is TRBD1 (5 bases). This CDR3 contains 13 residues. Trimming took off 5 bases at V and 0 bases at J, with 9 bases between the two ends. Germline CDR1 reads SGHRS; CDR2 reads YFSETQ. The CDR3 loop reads CASRWGGSYEQYF. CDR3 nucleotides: TGCGCCAGCAGGTGGGGCGGCTCCTACGAGCAGTACTTC.

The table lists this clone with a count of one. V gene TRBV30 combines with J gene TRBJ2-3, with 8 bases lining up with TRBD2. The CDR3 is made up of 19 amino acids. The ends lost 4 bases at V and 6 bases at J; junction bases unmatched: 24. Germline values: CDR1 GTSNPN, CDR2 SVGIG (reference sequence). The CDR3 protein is CAWTLRGASAGGLRDTQYF. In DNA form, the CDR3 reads TGTGCCTGGACCCTCCGGGGGGCGAGTGCGGGAGGACTTCGGGATACGCAGTATTTT.

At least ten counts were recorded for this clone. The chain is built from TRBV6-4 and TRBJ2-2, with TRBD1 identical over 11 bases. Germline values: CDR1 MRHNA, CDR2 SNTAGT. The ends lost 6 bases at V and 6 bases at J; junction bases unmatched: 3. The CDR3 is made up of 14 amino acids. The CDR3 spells CASRPGQGAGELFF. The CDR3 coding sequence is TGTGCCAGCAGGCCGGGACAGGGGGCCGGGGAGCTGTTTTTT.

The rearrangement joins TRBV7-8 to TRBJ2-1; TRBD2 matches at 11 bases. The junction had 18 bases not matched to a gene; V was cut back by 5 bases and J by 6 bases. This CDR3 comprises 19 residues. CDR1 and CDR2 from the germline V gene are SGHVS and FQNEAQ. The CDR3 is CASSPGARHGTSGLNEQFF. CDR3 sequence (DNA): TGTGCCAGCAGCCCAGGGGCCAGACACGGGACTAGCGGTCTCAATGAGCAGTTCTTC.

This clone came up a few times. The chain's CDR3 is CASSTKTGGSRDTQYF. In DNA, the CDR3 is TGTGCCAGCAGCACCAAGACAGGGGGTTCTCGAGATACGCAGTATTTT. This rearrangement joins TRBV5-4 to TRBJ2-3; 9 bases line up with TRBD1. The CDR3 runs to 16 residues. The V and J ends lost 4 bases and 5 bases, in that order; junction bases with no gene match: 11. Germline CDR1 and CDR2: SGHNT and YYREEE (reference sequence).

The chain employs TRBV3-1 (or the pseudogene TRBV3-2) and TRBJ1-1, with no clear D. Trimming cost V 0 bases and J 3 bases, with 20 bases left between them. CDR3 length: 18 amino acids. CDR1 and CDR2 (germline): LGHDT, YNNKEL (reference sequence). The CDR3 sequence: CASSQDGLDPTRDTEAFF. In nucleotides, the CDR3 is TGTGCCAGCAGCCAAGATGGCCTCGATCCCACTAGGGACACTGAAGCTTTCTTT.

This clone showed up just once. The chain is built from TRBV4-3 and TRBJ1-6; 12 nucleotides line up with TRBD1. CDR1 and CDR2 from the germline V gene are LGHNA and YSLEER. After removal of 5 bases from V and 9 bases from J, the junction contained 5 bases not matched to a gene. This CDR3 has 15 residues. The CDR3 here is CASSVGTGGSSPLHF. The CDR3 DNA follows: TGCGCCAGCAGCGTCGGGACAGGGGGCAGTTCACCCCTCCACTTT.

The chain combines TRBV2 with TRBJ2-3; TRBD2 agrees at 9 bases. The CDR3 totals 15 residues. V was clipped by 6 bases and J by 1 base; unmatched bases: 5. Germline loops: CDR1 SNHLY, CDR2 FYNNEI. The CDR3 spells CASSRERGGTDTQYF. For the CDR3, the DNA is TGTGCCAGCAGCCGAGAGCGGGGGGGCACAGATACGCAGTATTTT. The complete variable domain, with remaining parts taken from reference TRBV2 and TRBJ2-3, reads EPEVTQTPSHQVTQMGQEVILRCVPISNHLYFYWYRQILGQKVEFLVSFYNNEISEKSEIFDDQFSVERPDGSNFTLKIRSTKLEDSAMYFCASSRERGGTDTQYFGPGTRLTVL.

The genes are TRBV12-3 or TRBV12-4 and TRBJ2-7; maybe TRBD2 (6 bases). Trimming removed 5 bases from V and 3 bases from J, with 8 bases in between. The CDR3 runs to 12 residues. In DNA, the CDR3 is TGTGCCAGCAGTCGGGACTTCTACGAGCAGTACTTC. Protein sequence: CASSRDFYEQYF.

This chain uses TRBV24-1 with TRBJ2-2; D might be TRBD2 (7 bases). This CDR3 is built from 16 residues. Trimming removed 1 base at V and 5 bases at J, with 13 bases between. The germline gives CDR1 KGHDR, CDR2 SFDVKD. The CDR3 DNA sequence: TGTGCCACCAGTGATTTAAGGGCGGGGGCTACCGGGGAGCTGTTTTTT. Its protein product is CATSDLRAGATGELFF.

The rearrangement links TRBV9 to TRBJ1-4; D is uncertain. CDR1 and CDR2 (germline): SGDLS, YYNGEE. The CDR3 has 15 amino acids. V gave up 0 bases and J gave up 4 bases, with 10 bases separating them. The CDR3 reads CASSVGADYNEKLFF. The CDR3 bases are TGTGCCAGCAGCGTAGGGGCAGACTATAATGAAAAACTGTTTTTT.

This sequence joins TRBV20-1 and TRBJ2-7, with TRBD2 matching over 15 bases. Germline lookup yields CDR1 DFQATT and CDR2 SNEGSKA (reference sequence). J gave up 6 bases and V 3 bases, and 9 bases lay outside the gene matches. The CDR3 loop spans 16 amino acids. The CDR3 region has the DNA TGCAGTGCTAGTCGTGGACTAGCGGGGGGGAGAGGCGAGCAGTACTTC. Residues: CSASRGLAGGRGEQYF.

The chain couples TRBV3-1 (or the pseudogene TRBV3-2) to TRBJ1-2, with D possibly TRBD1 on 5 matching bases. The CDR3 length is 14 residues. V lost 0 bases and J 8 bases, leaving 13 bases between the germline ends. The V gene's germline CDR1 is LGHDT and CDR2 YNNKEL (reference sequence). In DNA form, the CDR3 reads TGTGCCAGCAGCCAAGATCGGACAAATAGCGGCTACACCTTC. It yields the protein CASSQDRTNSGYTF.

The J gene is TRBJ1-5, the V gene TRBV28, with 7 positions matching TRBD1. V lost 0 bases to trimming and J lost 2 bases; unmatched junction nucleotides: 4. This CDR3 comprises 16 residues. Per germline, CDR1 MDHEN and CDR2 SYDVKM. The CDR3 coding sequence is TGTGCCAGCAGTTTATGGACAGGGACGGGCAATCAGCCCCAGCATTTT. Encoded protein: CASSLWTGTGNQPQHF.

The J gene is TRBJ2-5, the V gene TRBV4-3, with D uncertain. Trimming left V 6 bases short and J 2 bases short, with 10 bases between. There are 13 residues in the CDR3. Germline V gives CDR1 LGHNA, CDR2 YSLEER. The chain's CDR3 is CASSLNYQETQYF. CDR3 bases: TGCGCCAGCAGTCTAAACTATCAAGAGACCCAGTACTTC.

In DNA, the CDR3 is TGTGCCAGCAGCTTAGCCTTGACAGGGGCTTCTGAAGCTTTCTTT. Its protein product is CASSLALTGASEAFF. This chain joins TRBV7-9 and TRBJ1-1, with 8 nucleotides matching TRBD1. The V gene's germline CDR1 is SEHNR and CDR2 FQNEAQ (reference sequence). This CDR3 has 15 amino acids. The V gene end was trimmed by 0 bases and the J gene end by 6 bases; junction bases not matched to a gene: 6.

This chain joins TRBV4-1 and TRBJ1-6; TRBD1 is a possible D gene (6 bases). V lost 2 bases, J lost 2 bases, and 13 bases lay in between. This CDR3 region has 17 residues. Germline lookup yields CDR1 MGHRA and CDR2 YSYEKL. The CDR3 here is CASSQSYREPYNSPLHF. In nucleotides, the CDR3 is TGCGCCAGCAGCCAATCCTACAGGGAACCCTATAATTCACCCCTCCACTTT.

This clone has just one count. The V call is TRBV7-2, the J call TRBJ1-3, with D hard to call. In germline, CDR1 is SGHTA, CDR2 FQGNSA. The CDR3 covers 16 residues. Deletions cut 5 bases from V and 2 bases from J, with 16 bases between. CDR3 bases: TGTGCCAGCAGCAAGATCGTCGGGGTAACTGGAAACACCATATATTTT. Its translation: CASSKIVGVTGNTIYF.

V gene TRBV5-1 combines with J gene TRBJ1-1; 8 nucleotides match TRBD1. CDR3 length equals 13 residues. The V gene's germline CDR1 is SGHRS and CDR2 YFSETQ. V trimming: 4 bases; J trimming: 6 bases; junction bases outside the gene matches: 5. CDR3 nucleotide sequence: TGCGCCAGCAGCGGGTACAGGGGGGCTGAAGCTTTCTTT. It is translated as CASSGYRGAEAFF.

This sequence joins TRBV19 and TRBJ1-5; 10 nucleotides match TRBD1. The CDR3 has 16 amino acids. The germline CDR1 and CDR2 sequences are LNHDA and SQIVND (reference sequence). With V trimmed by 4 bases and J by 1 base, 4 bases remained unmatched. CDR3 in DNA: TGTGCCAGTAGTACGAGACAGGGGGCGAGCAATCAGCCCCAGCATTTT. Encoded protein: CASSTRQGASNQPQHF. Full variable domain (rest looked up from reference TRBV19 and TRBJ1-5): DGGITQSPKYLFRKEGQNVTLSCEQNLNHDAMYWYRQDPGQGLRLIYYSQIVNDFQKGDIAEGYSVSREKKESFPLTVTSAQKNPTAFYLCASSTRQGASNQPQHFGDGTRLSIL.

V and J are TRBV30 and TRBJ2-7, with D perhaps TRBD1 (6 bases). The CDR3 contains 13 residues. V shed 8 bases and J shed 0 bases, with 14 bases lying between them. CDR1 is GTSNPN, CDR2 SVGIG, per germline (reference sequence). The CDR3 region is CALRWTASYEQYF. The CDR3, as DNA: TGTGCCCTCCGGTGGACAGCCTCCTACGAGCAGTACTTC. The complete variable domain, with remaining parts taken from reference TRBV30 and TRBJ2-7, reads SQTIHQWPATLVQPVGSPLSLECTVEGTSNPNLYWYRQAAGRGLQLLFYSVGIGQISSEVPQNLSASRPQDRQFILSSKKLLLSDSGFYLCALRWTASYEQYFGPGTRLTVT.

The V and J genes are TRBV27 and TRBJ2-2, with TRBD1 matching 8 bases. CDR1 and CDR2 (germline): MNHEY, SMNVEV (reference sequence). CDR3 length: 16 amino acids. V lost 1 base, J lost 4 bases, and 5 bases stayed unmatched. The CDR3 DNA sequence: TGTGCCAGCAGTTTATTTACAGGGGGATTCACCGGGGAGCTGTTTTTT. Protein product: CASSLFTGGFTGELFF.

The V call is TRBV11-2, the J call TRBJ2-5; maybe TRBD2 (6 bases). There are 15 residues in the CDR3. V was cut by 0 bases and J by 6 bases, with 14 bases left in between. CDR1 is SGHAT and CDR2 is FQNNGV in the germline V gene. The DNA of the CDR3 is TGTGCCAGCAGCTTAGAGGCGGGGTTGGTAAAGACCCAGTACTTC. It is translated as CASSLEAGLVKTQYF.